This passage covers 26 T cell receptor beta chains from one sample sequenced in a study of glioma-infiltrating T cells. Amplification of TCR alpha and beta CDR3 regions from RNA used iRepertoire nested multiplex PCR. TCRdb passed the multiplex PCR reads through MiXCR, listing each CDR3 protein once. The table records under 200,000 distinct CDR3 sequences, around 42% of them present only once. Sequencing used glioma tissue, nonneoplastic brain tissue, or PBMCs (not recorded which). Source of these receptors: a human donor with low-grade glioma or glioblastoma, undergoing nonglioma brain surgery, or in good health (not recorded which).

This clonotype was observed many times. The rearrangement links TRBV4-2 to TRBJ2-5, with 7 bases aligning to TRBD2. The CDR3 is 15 residues long. Germline lookup yields CDR1 LGHNA and CDR2 YNFKEQ. J gave up 2 bases and V 2 bases, and 5 bases lay outside the gene matches. CDR3 residues: CASSQLQRDQETQYF. The CDR3 coding sequence is TGTGCCAGCAGCCAACTCCAGCGGGATCAAGAGACCCAGTACTTC.

This clonotype was seen ten or more times. The CDR3 DNA reads TGTGCCAGCTCCCCGAAGAATGAGCAGTTCTTC. This codes for CASSPKNEQFF. V and J are TRBV18 and TRBJ2-1, with unresolved D. This CDR3 has 11 residues. CDR1 and CDR2 from the germline V gene are KGHSH and LQKENI. V was clipped by 6 bases and J by 7 bases, with 7 bases between them.

The chain employs TRBV14 and TRBJ2-1; D is unresolved. V gave up 0 bases and J gave up 3 bases, with 9 bases separating them. CDR1 and CDR2 from the germline V gene are SGHDN and FVKESK. CDR3 length: 15 amino acids. Here the CDR3 DNA reads TGTGCCAGCAGCCAAGATCGGGTCTACTACAATGAGCAGTTCTTC. Residues: CASSQDRVYYNEQFF.

This clonotype has only a few counts. A much larger clone lies a single base off, so this may be a read error. This rearrangement joins TRBV6-1 to TRBJ2-7, with 7 positions matching TRBD1. Germline assignment: CDR1 MNHNS and CDR2 SASEGT. After removal of 10 bases from V and 6 bases from J, the junction contained 9 bases not matched to a gene. This CDR3 contains 12 residues. The CDR3 sequence: CAITRDRSEQYF. DNA of the CDR3: TGTGCCATCACACGGGACAGAAGCGAGCAGTACTTC.

Regarding this clonotype: At one end the junction does not follow the germline gene, possibly because of a read error. The chain couples TRBV2 to TRBJ1-5, with D unclear. Germline V gene sequence: CDR1 SNHLY, CDR2 FYNNEI. The CDR3 extends over 15 amino acids. In nucleotides, the CDR3 is TGTGCCAGCAGTGAAGTACGGAATAGCAATCAGGCCCAGCATTTT. Protein product: CASSEVRNSNQAQHF.

Remarks on this clonotype: This may arise from a read error, as a much more abundant clone is one base away. The V call is TRBV20-1, the J call TRBJ2-7, with D uncertain. The CDR3 is made up of 12 amino acids. V was clipped by 1 base and J by 3 bases, with 7 bases between them. Germline CDR1 and CDR2: DFQATT and SNEGSKA (reference sequence). Written as DNA, the CDR3 is TGCAGTGCTAGAGCGATGGGCTACGAGCAGTACTTC. This gives the protein CSARAMGYEQYF.

As to this clonotype: This may be a read error, as it is one base from a much larger clone. This chain joins TRBV12-3 or TRBV12-4 and TRBJ1-1; no clear D gene. The ends were cut back, 4 bases at V and 6 bases at J, with 12 bases in the middle. This CDR3 is 13 amino acids long. Here the CDR3 DNA reads TGTGCCAGCAGTTCCCATAGGCCGGCTGAAGCTTTCTTT. Protein: CASSSHRPAEAFF.

At least ten counts were recorded for this clonotype. CDR3 protein: CASSARSEAFF. The CDR3 coding sequence is TGTGCCAGCAGTGCCAGGTCGGAAGCTTTCTTT. The V and J genes are TRBV2 and TRBJ1-1; D not certain. The CDR3 sequence is 11 residues long. Trimming pared 4 bases from V and 8 bases from J, leaving 8 bases between. The V gene's germline CDR1 is SNHLY and CDR2 FYNNEI.

Regarding this clonotype: This CDR3 fails to terminate in the conserved phenylalanine or tryptophan, so it likely reflects a read error. V and J are TRBV28 and TRBJ2-3; 10 bases agree with TRBD2. The V segment lost 5 bases and the J segment 3 bases; nucleotides outside the gene matches: 11. CDR1 MDHEN and CDR2 SYDVKM come from the germline V gene. The CDR3 is made up of 17 amino acids. The CDR3 protein is CASSLTNSGRRTDTQYL. The CDR3 region has the DNA TGTGCCAGCAGTCTCACTAATAGCGGGAGGAGGACAGATACGCAGTATTTA.

The gene calls are TRBV10-3 and TRBJ2-1; D ambiguous. Germline assignment: CDR1 ENHRY and CDR2 SYGVKD. Trimming removed 4 bases from V and 9 bases from J, with 10 bases in between. The CDR3 loop spans 12 amino acids. This CDR3 is CAISGSGIEQFF. The CDR3 DNA is TGTGCCATCAGTGGGTCTGGGATTGAGCAGTTCTTC.

With regard to this clonotype: Its ends do not fully match the called genes, so a read error is possible. The rearrangement joins TRBV2 to TRBJ2-3, with 9 bases identical to TRBD1. CDR3 size: 17 residues. Germline V lookup: CDR1 SNHLY, CDR2 FYNNEI. The DNA for the CDR3 is TGTGCCAGCAGTGTGTTTTTGATGGGACAGGGCACAGATACGAAGTATTTT. Protein sequence: CASSVFLMGQGTDTKYF.

About this clonotype: A junction boundary mismatches the germline segment, possibly from a read error. The V call is TRBV19, the J call TRBJ1-3, with D unresolved. Germline V CDR1 and CDR2: LNHDA, SQIVND (reference sequence). The CDR3 totals 10 residues. Written as DNA, the CDR3 is TGTGACAGTGGCATCCACACCATATATTTT. Its translation is CDSGIHTIYF.

This clonotype was counted between two and nine times. A junction boundary mismatches the germline segment, possibly from a read error. This chain links TRBV20-1 with TRBJ2-7, with D possibly being TRBD1 (6 bases). The CDR3 has 13 amino acids. Germline lookup yields CDR1 DFQATT and CDR2 SNEGSKA (reference sequence). CDR3 DNA sequence: TGCAGTGCAGGGGTGGGGGCAACCTACGAGCAGTGCTTC. This translates into CSAGVGATYEQCF.

This clonotype was recorded at least ten times. V and J are TRBV11-2 and TRBJ1-1, with D hard to call. Germline V gene lookup returns CDR1 SGHAT and CDR2 FQNNGV. The CDR3 totals 14 residues. Trimming took off 0 bases at V and 4 bases at J, with 9 bases between the two ends. CDR3 region: CASSLERKGTEAFF. DNA for the CDR3: TGTGCCAGCAGCTTAGAGCGCAAGGGCACTGAAGCTTTCTTT.

There are a few counts of this clonotype. A much larger clone differs by one base, so this may be a read error. This chain connects TRBV20-1 to TRBJ2-5; D not resolved. This CDR3 contains 13 residues. V was clipped by 4 bases and J by 4 bases, with 13 bases between them. Germline assignment: CDR1 DFQATT and CDR2 SNEGSKA (reference sequence). The DNA of the CDR3 is TGCAGTGCTACCAGTGAGTGGGCAGAGACCCAGTACTTC. Translation gives CSATSEWAETQYF.

Concerning this clonotype itself: This may arise from a read error, as a much more abundant clone is one base away. The chain combines TRBV7-6 with TRBJ1-6; possibly TRBD1 for D (6 bases). The CDR3 covers 14 residues. Germline lookup yields CDR1 SGHVS and CDR2 FNYEAQ. The CDR3 loop reads CASSLRTENSHLHF. The CDR3 DNA sequence: TGTGCCAGCAGCTTAAGGACAGAGAATTCACACCTCCACTTT.

This clonotype was seen repeatedly, ten times or more. CDR3 in amino acids: CASSPGLPMTDTDTQYF. DNA for the CDR3: TGTGCCAGCAGTCCCGGATTGCCTATGACGGACACAGATACGCAGTATTTT. The genes are TRBV28 and TRBJ2-3, with D uncertain. This CDR3 has 17 amino acids. The V end lost 5 bases, the J end lost 2 bases, and 20 bases lay between the germline ends. Germline CDR1 is MDHEN and CDR2 is SYDVKM.

The chain employs TRBV4-1 and TRBJ2-7; 9 nucleotides agree with TRBD2. The CDR3 length is 16 residues. The V gene's germline CDR1 is MGHRA and CDR2 YSYEKL. V lost 0 bases, J lost 3 bases, and 6 bases stayed unmatched. CDR3 DNA: TGCGCCAGCAGCCAAGATAGCTCTAGCGGGAACTACGAGCAGTACTTC. It codes for CASSQDSSSGNYEQYF.

This clonotype was picked up one time. The V and J genes are TRBV12-3 or TRBV12-4 and TRBJ2-1; TRBD2 aligns across 10 bases. V lost 5 bases to trimming and J lost 1 base; unmatched junction nucleotides: 5. The CDR3 has 16 residues. In nucleotides, the CDR3 is TGTGCCAGCAGTCACCCAGCGGGAGGGTCCTACAATGAGCAGTTCTTC. Amino acids: CASSHPAGGSYNEQFF.

As regards this clonotype: With a much larger clone just one base away, this may be a read error. This chain joins TRBV20-1 and TRBJ2-7, with 8 bases fitting TRBD1. This CDR3 has 14 amino acids. Germline V gene lookup returns CDR1 DFQATT and CDR2 SNEGSKA (reference sequence). For the CDR3, the DNA is TGCTGTGCTCAGGACAGGGTGACGGTGTACGAGCAGTACTTC. Amino acid sequence: CCAQDRVTVYEQYF.

This clonotype was seen a single time. A much larger clone lies a single base off, so this may be a read error. V usage is TRBV7-2 and J usage is TRBJ2-7; TRBD1 matches at 8 bases. Germline CDR1 SGHTA, CDR2 FQGNSA. J gave up 1 base and V 5 bases, and 10 bases lay outside the gene matches. This CDR3 contains 16 residues. The CDR3 loop is CASSAHRDRISYEQYF. The CDR3 nucleotides are TGTGCCAGCAGCGCGCACCGGGACAGGATATCCTACGAGCAGTACTTC.

Points on this clonotype: At one end the junction does not follow the germline gene, possibly because of a read error. This chain joins TRBV5-4 and TRBJ2-7, with D tentatively TRBD1 or TRBD2 (5 bases each). The germline CDR1 and CDR2 sequences are SGHNT and YYREEE (reference sequence). The CDR3 runs 20 residues. CDR3 protein: CASSSDPVLKRPGHSYEQYF. The CDR3 DNA is TGCGCCAGCAGCTCCGACCCCGTCCTGAAGCGGCCAGGACACTCCTACGAGCAGTACTTC.

A note on this clonotype: An end of the junction differs from the germline gene, which may be a read error. V is TRBV19 and J is TRBJ1-5; D possibly corresponds to TRBD1 (5 bases). From germline, CDR1 is LNHDA and CDR2 SQIVND (reference sequence). The CDR3 is 14 residues long. The CDR3 protein is CASSWDGRNQPQNF. For the CDR3, the DNA is TGTGCCAGTAGTTGGGACGGTCGCAATCAGCCCCAGAATTTT. Complete variable domain (other parts from reference TRBV19 and TRBJ1-5): DGGITQSPKYLFRKEGQNVTLSCEQNLNHDAMYWYRQDPGQGLRLIYYSQIVNDFQKGDIAEGYSVSREKKESFPLTVTSAQKNPTAFYLCASSWDGRNQPQNFGDGTRLSIL.

This chain joins TRBV12-3 or TRBV12-4 and TRBJ1-1, with 8 bases that match TRBD1. The CDR3 sequence is 15 residues long. V dropped 6 bases and J dropped 8; count of bases not matched to a gene: 14. Written as DNA, the CDR3 is TGTGCCAGCAGCATTAACGCAGGGGGCGTGATGGAAGCTTTCTTT. Protein product: CASSINAGGVMEAFF.

This clonotype was observed at least ten times. The V and J genes are TRBV24-1 and TRBJ2-1; 8 bases agree with TRBD2. V was clipped by 4 bases and J by 7 bases; unmatched bases: 5. CDR1 and CDR2 from the germline V gene are KGHDR and SFDVKD. The CDR3 sequence is 14 residues long. For the CDR3, the DNA is TGTGCCACCAGTGAAGCGGGAGTTAGGAATGAGCAGTTCTTC. Protein: CATSEAGVRNEQFF.

This chain joins TRBV30 and TRBJ1-5; 12 bases align to TRBD1. The CDR3 sequence is 15 residues long. Germline V gives CDR1 GTSNPN, CDR2 SVGIG (reference sequence). The trim removed 1 base at V and 6 bases at J, leaving 4 bases unmatched. CDR3 region: CAWSGGQGAAQPQHF. Here the CDR3 DNA reads TGTGCCTGGAGTGGGGGACAGGGGGCAGCTCAGCCCCAGCATTTT.